This T cell receptor beta chain is from a study of blood T cell repertoires in COVID-19 (dated by TCRdb to about 2020). Regarding the study in general: The collaborator samples originated in the United States, Italy and Spain and spanned the acute and convalescent phases of COVID-19. The prospective study material was composed of cDNA or gDNA derived from T cells, B-cell-depleted T cells, or PBMCs. Subjects who had been exposed to COVID-19, were actively infected with it, or had recovered from it provided the deeply sampled blood TCRbeta repertoires that made up the dataset. The repertoires were released in a freely available public database intended as a resource for research on the immune response to SARS-CoV-2. The samples were drawn from two sources: the first 160 participants of the ongoing ImmuneRACE study, and 1,000 to 1,500 subjects contributed by 6 global collaborators. Nearly every sample came with metadata listing a de-identified subject ID, COVID-19 status, age in years and sex. Where available, HLA class I and class II types were taken from metadata supplied by the sample provider and were not determined by assay-based typing. Study-wide conclusions, independent of this receptor: How much clinical and demographic metadata was included differed by source and by participant, and the metadata was provided uncurated.

TCRbeta CDR3 regions were amplified from genomic DNA using the immunoSEQ Assay, a bias-controlled multiplex PCR. In the source study's methods: The number of nucleated cells in each sample was estimated from the amplification of reference gene primers within the assay. To quantify the absolute abundance of each unique TCRbeta CDR3 rearrangement, sequence reads were collapsed and filtered. For each sample, productive Simpson clonality was calculated as the square root of Simpson's diversity index across productive rearrangements. Sourced from immuneACCESS, this table was stored by TCRdb with only in-frame sequences that have V and J called. A share of the clones is absent; for the studies checked, an unresolved V gene accounts for under half, and the remainder has no known explanation. That table gives V, J and clone size, and the DNA gave D and trimming. The sample table contains approximately 230,000 clones; only one count was recorded for roughly 80% of them. The biggest ten clones account for roughly 9.8% of the sample.

Details on this clone: There is no known antigen for this receptor. Base quality data are lacking; no much larger clone is found one base away.

Whole blood was collected in K2EDTA tubes by collaborating institutions according to the institutions' own protocols. Collaborator samples were shipped for TCRbeta analysis as frozen whole blood, isolated PBMCs, or DNA extracted from either sample type. The TCR originated in an elderly man with acute or convalescent COVID-19. The material sequenced was peripheral blood.

The DNA reads TGTGCCAGCAGCCCCTTAAGCGACTACAATGAGCAGTTCTTC. This codes for CASSPLSDYNEQFF. The chain joins TRBV6-5 to TRBJ2-1; the D gene cannot be resolved reliably. In the germline V gene, CDR1 corresponds to MNHEY and CDR2 to SVGAGI. V drops 6 bases and J drops 3 bases, leaving 12 bases in between. The CDR3 runs 14 residues from the cysteine to the phenylalanine. This entry keeps only the CDR3 DNA: 42 bases, framed from base 1.